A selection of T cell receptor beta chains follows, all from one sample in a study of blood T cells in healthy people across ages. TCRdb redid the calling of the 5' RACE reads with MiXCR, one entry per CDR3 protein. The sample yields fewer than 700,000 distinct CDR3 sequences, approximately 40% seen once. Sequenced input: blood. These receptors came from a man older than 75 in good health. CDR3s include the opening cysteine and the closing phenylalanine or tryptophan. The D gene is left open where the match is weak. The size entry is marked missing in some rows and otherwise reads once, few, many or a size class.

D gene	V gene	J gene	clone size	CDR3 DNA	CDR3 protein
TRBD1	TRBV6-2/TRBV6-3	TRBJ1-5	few	TGTGCCAGCAGACCAGGGGGAGGTAATCAGCCCCAGCATTTT	CASRPGGGNQPQHF
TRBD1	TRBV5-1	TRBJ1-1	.	TGCGCCAGCAGTCCCGAGGGACAGGGTTTCTTCTTCGCTGAAGCTTTCTTT	CASSPEGQGFFFAEAFF
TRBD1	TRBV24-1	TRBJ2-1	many	TGTGCCACCAGTCGCAAGGGGGCTGGCTACAATGAGCAGTTCTTC	CATSRKGAGYNEQFF
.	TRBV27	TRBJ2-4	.	TGTGCCAGCAGCGATAGCCCGAGATCCTACAATGGGCAGTACTTC	CASSDSPRSYNGQYF
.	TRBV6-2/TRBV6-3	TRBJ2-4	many	TGTGCCAGCAGTTACGCGCCTATTAGGAACATTCAGTACTTC	CASSYAPIRNIQYF
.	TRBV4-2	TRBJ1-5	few	TGTGCCAGCAGCCAAGTCGGAGTTGATCAGCCCCAGCATTTT	CASSQVGVDQPQHF
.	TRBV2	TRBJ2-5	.	TGTGCCACCTCAAGGGAAAGACAATCACAAGAGACCCAGTACTTC	CATSRERQSQETQYF
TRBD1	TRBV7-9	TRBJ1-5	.	TGTGCCAGCAGCTTCTGGACAGGGGCTAGCAATCAGCCCCAGCATTTT	CASSFWTGASNQPQHF
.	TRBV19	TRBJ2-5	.	TGTGCCATGACGAGAGGGCGGGACACACAAGAGACCCAGTACTTC	CAMTRGRDTQETQYF
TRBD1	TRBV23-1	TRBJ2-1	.	TGCGCCAGCAGTCAAATGAGGGACAGGTGCAATGAGCAGTTCTTC	CASSQMRDRCNEQFF
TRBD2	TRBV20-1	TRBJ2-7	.	TGCAGTGCTATTCCTAGCGGGAGCCTTTCCTACGAGCAGTACTTC	CSAIPSGSLSYEQYF
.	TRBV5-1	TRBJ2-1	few	TGCGCCAGCAGCCTTAACAGGGTGGAGCAGTTCTTC	CASSLNRVEQFF
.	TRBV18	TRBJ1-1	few	TGTGCCAGCTCACAGGACCGACAGAACACTGAAGCTTTCTTT	CASSQDRQNTEAFF
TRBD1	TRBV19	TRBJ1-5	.	TGTGCCAGTAGACAGGGGGCGAGCAATCAGCCCCAGCATTTT	CASRQGASNQPQHF
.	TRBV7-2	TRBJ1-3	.	TGTGCCAGCAGCTTATTGGGGGCCTCAAACACCATATATTTT	CASSLLGASNTIYF
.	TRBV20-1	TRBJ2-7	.	TGCAGTGCTAGAGATGAACTATTGGTGTCGGGCGAGCAGTACTTC	CSARDELLVSGEQYF
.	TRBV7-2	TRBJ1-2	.	TGTGCCAGCAGCTTAGAAGCCAGGATCTATGGCTACACCTTC	CASSLEARIYGYTF
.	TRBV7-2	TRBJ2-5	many	TGTGCCAGCGCTGACAACTTGGGGGGCCGGACGCAGTACTTC	CASADNLGGRTQYF
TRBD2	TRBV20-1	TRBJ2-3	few	TGCAGTGCTAAAAGACTAGCGGGATTGTCAGATACGCAGTATTTT	CSAKRLAGLSDTQYF
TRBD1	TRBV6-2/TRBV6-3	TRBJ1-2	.	TGTGCCAGCAGGTCAACGGGACAGCCTCTCGTAGGCTACACCTTC	CASRSTGQPLVGYTF
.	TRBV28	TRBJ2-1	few	TGTGCCAGCAGTCCGGAGACGGTCAGCTCCTACAATGAGCAGTTCTTC	CASSPETVSSYNEQFF
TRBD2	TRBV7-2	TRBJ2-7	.	TGTGCCAGCAGCCCCCGGCGGGAGTTCTACGAGCAGTACTTC	CASSPRREFYEQYF